A single sample is the source of the 29 T cell receptor beta chains below, sequenced in a study of cytomegalovirus exposure and HLA in healthy donors (dated by TCRdb to about 2017). Library preparation used the immunoSEQ multiplex PCR assay. For the multiplex PCR, a mixture combining 60 forward primers for TCR Vbeta segments and 13 reverse primers for TCR Jbeta segments was used. This immuneACCESS table, as held by TCRdb, lists in-frame sequences with V and J called but not all clones. Of the missing ones, under half trace to an unresolved V gene in checked studies; the others have no known cause. Across this sample there are 60,000 to 70,000 clones, with approximately 78% seen only once. Over 2.5% of the sample goes to the ten largest clones. Material: PBMCs. These receptor sequences come from a woman in her 30s in good health and CMV-seronegative.

The chain uses TRBV4-2 and TRBJ2-1, with D maybe TRBD2 (6 bases). The ends were cut back, 0 bases at V and 4 bases at J, with 13 bases in the middle. Germline V gene lookup returns CDR1 LGHNA and CDR2 YNFKEQ. This CDR3 contains 16 residues. CDR3 bases: TGTGCCAGCAGCCAAGAAGTAGCGGCGGGTTACAATGAGCAGTTCTTC. This sequence encodes CASSQEVAAGYNEQFF.

In the case of this clone: A junction boundary mismatches the germline segment, possibly from a read error. The chain employs TRBV7-9 and TRBJ1-2; no definite D call. The CDR3 is made up of 16 amino acids. Germline assignment: CDR1 SEHNR and CDR2 FQNEAQ (reference sequence). DNA for the CDR3: TGTTCCAGCAGCTTAGCTAGGCCGGGGTCGGACTATGGCTACACCTTC. Protein product: CSSSLARPGSDYGYTF. Using reference TRBV7-9 and TRBJ1-2 for the parts outside the CDR3, the full variable domain is DTGVSQNPRHKITKRGQNVTFRCDPISEHNRLYWYRQTLGQGPEFLTYFQNEAQLEKSRLLSDRFSAERPKGSFSTLEIQRTEQGDSAMYLCSSSLARPGSDYGYTFGSGTRLTVV.

This chain joins TRBV11-3 and TRBJ2-5, with D possibly being TRBD1 (6 bases). Between the trimmed V and J ends, which lost 1 base and 5 bases, there was a span of 14 bases. This CDR3 contains 15 residues. The germline CDR1 and CDR2 sequences are SGHNT and YENEEA. The CDR3, as DNA: TGTGCCAGCAGCTTAGGGGACACATCCGCGGAGACCCAGTACTTC. Translation: CASSLGDTSAETQYF.

V gene TRBV4-3 combines with J gene TRBJ1-4, with D maybe TRBD1 (6 bases). The CDR3 is 13 amino acids. With 0 bases removed from V and 8 bases from J, the gap between germline ends came to 7 bases. Germline assignment: CDR1 LGHNA and CDR2 YSLEER. The CDR3 sequence is CASSQDQGEKLFF. CDR3 nucleotides: TGCGCCAGCAGCCAAGATCAGGGGGAAAAACTGTTTTTT.

The rearrangement joins TRBV27 to TRBJ2-5; 8 bases agree with TRBD1. The closer fit of TRBJ2-7 to the DNA end suggests the J call may be wrong. Germline assignment: CDR1 MNHEY and CDR2 SMNVEV (reference sequence). This CDR3 is built from 14 residues. The CDR3, as DNA: TGTGCCAGCAGCTTAGGGACAGGTGCCTACGAGCAGTACTTC. It translates to CASSLGTGAYEQYF.

This chain links TRBV19 with TRBJ1-3; D may be TRBD1 (5 bases). CDR3 length equals 15 residues. V was cut by 4 bases and J by 1 base, with 11 bases left in between. Germline CDR1 is LNHDA and CDR2 is SQIVND (reference sequence). The CDR3 reads CASSRGTGSGNTIYF. Here the CDR3 DNA reads TGTGCCAGTAGTAGGGGTACAGGTTCTGGAAACACCATATATTTT.

The chain has TRBV14 and TRBJ2-2, with 7 bases matching TRBD1. This CDR3 spans 16 amino acids. Germline V gives CDR1 SGHDN, CDR2 FVKESK. V was pared by 8 bases and J by 5 bases, with 14 bases of the junction left unmatched. The CDR3 loop is CASHPNDRDLTGELFF. In nucleotides, the CDR3 is TGTGCCAGCCACCCGAACGACAGGGATCTTACCGGGGAGCTGTTTTTT.

The chain uses TRBV6-1 and TRBJ1-6, with 7 bases fitting TRBD1. Trimming removed 5 bases from V and 5 bases from J; junction bases left unmatched: 6. CDR3 length: 15 residues. Germline V CDR1 and CDR2: MNHNS, SASEGT. For the CDR3, the DNA is TGTGCCAGCAGTACACCGGGACAGAATAATTCACCCCTCCACTTT. The encoded protein is CASSTPGQNNSPLHF.

The chain carries TRBV11-2 and TRBJ2-7; D may be TRBD1 (5 bases). Germline V gives CDR1 SGHAT, CDR2 FQNNGV. Deletions cut 1 base from V and 4 bases from J, with 11 bases between. The length of the CDR3 is 14 residues. The chain's CDR3 is CASSLGPRVYEQYF. The DNA for the CDR3 is TGTGCCAGCAGCTTAGGGCCCAGGGTGTACGAGCAGTACTTC.

The rearrangement links TRBV28 to TRBJ1-6, with 7 bases identical to TRBD1. The CDR3 length is 16 residues. Trimming at V came to 3 bases and at J to 7 bases, leaving 9 bases not matched to a gene. Germline loops: CDR1 MDHEN, CDR2 SYDVKM. The CDR3 spells CASSFGGGGRNSPLHF. In DNA, the CDR3 is TGTGCCAGCAGTTTTGGAGGGGGCGGAAGAAATTCACCCCTCCACTTT.

This clone was picked up one time. This chain links TRBV6-5 with TRBJ2-5; 12 bases match TRBD2. TRBJ2-7 explains the end of the DNA better; the J call may be wrong. Germline assignment: CDR1 MNHEY and CDR2 SVGAGI. The CDR3 runs to 15 residues. The CDR3 nucleotides are TGTGCCAGCAGGGGCGGGACTAGCGGGTCCTACGAGCAGTACTTC. Its translation: CASRGGTSGSYEQYF.

J is TRBJ2-7 and V is TRBV6-5; 7 nucleotides agree with TRBD1. The germline V gene has CDR1 MNHEY and CDR2 SVGAGI. The CDR3 is 14 residues long. Trimming cost V 7 bases and J 0 bases; bases outside gene matches: 6. CDR3 loop: CASTDRATSYEQYF. CDR3 in DNA: TGTGCCAGCACCGACAGGGCAACCTCCTACGAGCAGTACTTC.

The chain combines TRBV5-6 with TRBJ2-1; 14 bases line up with TRBD2. The CDR3 extends over 16 amino acids. V gave up 5 bases and J gave up 6 bases; unmatched junction bases: 7. Germline CDR1 reads SGHDT; CDR2 reads YYEEEE. This CDR3 reads CASSLTSGGAGNEQFF. CDR3 sequence (DNA): TGTGCCAGCAGTCTGACTAGCGGGGGGGCTGGCAATGAGCAGTTCTTC.

V is TRBV6-6 and J is TRBJ2-7, with 8 bases identical to TRBD1. The V segment lost 8 bases and the J segment 3 bases; nucleotides outside the gene matches: 6. The CDR3 length is 13 residues. Germline V gene lookup returns CDR1 MNHNY and CDR2 SVGAGI (reference sequence). The CDR3 coding sequence is TGTGCCAGCTCAGACAGGGGCAACTACGAGCAGTACTTC. It codes for CASSDRGNYEQYF.

The chain is built from TRBV28 and TRBJ1-6; TRBD1 aligns across 7 bases. Per the germline V gene, CDR1 is MDHEN and CDR2 is SYDVKM. V dropped 5 bases and J dropped 4; count of bases not matched to a gene: 8. The length of the CDR3 is 16 residues. CDR3 coding DNA: TGTGCCAGCAGTCCCCAGGGACAGTCATATAATTCACCCCTCCACTTT. Its protein is CASSPQGQSYNSPLHF.

This clone was seen a handful of times. The chain is built from TRBV6-6 and TRBJ2-1, with 8 bases aligning to TRBD1. V was clipped by 5 bases and J by 4 bases; unmatched bases: 7. This CDR3 is 15 amino acids long. From germline, CDR1 is MNHNY and CDR2 SVGAGI (reference sequence). The CDR3 nucleotides are TGTGCCAGCAGTACCGGACAGGGAGGATACAATGAGCAGTTCTTC. As protein: CASSTGQGGYNEQFF.

The V and J genes are TRBV28 and TRBJ2-1; TRBD2 agrees at 11 bases. Looked up from germline, CDR1 is MDHEN and CDR2 is SYDVKM. The J segment lost 8 bases and the V segment lost 5 bases, leaving 2 bases of the junction unmatched. This CDR3 is 13 amino acids long. In nucleotides, the CDR3 is TGTGCCAGCAGTCCGGGACTAGCGGATGAGCAGTTCTTC. It codes for CASSPGLADEQFF.

The V and J genes are TRBV6-4 and TRBJ1-4; TRBD1 matches 10 bases. After removal of 5 bases from V and 5 bases from J, the junction contained 5 bases not matched to a gene. Germline CDR1 reads MRHNA; CDR2 reads SNTAGT. CDR3 length equals 15 residues. CDR3 sequence (DNA): TGTGCCAGCAGTCCGGGACAGGGGACAAATGAAAAACTGTTTTTT. This codes for CASSPGQGTNEKLFF.

The chain is built from TRBV7-2 and TRBJ1-2, with a possible D match to TRBD1 (5 bases). Germline V gives CDR1 SGHTA, CDR2 FQGNSA. V was pared by 5 bases and J by 3 bases, with 19 bases between. The CDR3 loop spans 16 amino acids. The chain's CDR3 is CASSRLMTAIHYGYTF. DNA for the CDR3: TGTGCCAGCAGCCGATTAATGACAGCCATCCACTATGGCTACACCTTC.

J is TRBJ2-7 and V is TRBV5-1, with TRBD1 identical over 8 bases. The CDR3 extends over 14 amino acids. With V trimmed by 2 bases and J by 6 bases, 7 bases remained unmatched. From germline, CDR1 is SGHRS and CDR2 YFSETQ. In nucleotides, the CDR3 is TGCGCCAGCAGCTTAGGTTACAGGGGGTCCGAGCAGTACTTC. It codes for CASSLGYRGSEQYF.

This rearrangement joins TRBV7-2 to TRBJ1-2, with a possible D match to TRBD1 (6 bases). The germline gives CDR1 SGHTA, CDR2 FQGNSA. This CDR3 comprises 16 residues. V was clipped by 3 bases and J by 4 bases, with 18 bases between them. The CDR3 bases are TGTGCCAGCAGCTTTTACCTCGAACGGGACACCTATGGCTACACCTTC. Its protein product is CASSFYLERDTYGYTF.

The CDR3 DNA follows: TGTGCCAGCACCTCCCCTGGAGGGCTAGGCTACGAGCAGTACTTC. Protein product: CASTSPGGLGYEQYF. The chain uses TRBV11-3 and TRBJ2-7, with TRBD2 as a possible D gene (6 bases). Germline CDR1 is SGHNT and CDR2 is YENEEA. The CDR3 is 15 amino acids. V was clipped by 7 bases and J by 3 bases, with 19 bases between them.

This clone was counted only a few times. The V and J genes are TRBV19 and TRBJ1-1, with D possibly being TRBD1 (6 bases). The CDR3 covers 16 residues. CDR1 LNHDA and CDR2 SQIVND come from the germline V gene (reference sequence). The V end lost 10 bases, the J end lost 2 bases, and 23 bases lay between the germline ends. The CDR3 DNA reads TGTGCCACCCGTGAGGGGCAGGGGAGAATTAACACTGAAGCTTTCTTT. Its protein product is CATREGQGRINTEAFF.

Only one count was recorded for this clone. This chain connects TRBV10-1 to TRBJ2-2, with TRBD1 identical over 9 bases. The CDR3 loop spans 17 amino acids. The V and J ends lost 4 bases and 0 bases, in that order; junction bases with no gene match: 6. Looked up from germline, CDR1 is WNHNN and CDR2 is SYGVQD (reference sequence). This CDR3 is CASSGQQGAPNTGELFF. CDR3 bases: TGCGCCAGCAGTGGTCAACAGGGGGCGCCGAACACCGGGGAGCTGTTTTTT.

The gene calls are TRBV5-1 and TRBJ1-1; unclear D gene. The CDR3 contains 13 residues. V was clipped by 0 bases and J by 5 bases, with 8 bases between them. In germline, CDR1 is SGHRS, CDR2 YFSETQ. Here the CDR3 DNA reads TGCGCCAGCAGCTTGGGTCGCGGGACTGAAGCTTTCTTT. This sequence encodes CASSLGRGTEAFF.

There are a few counts of this clone. This rearrangement joins TRBV28 to TRBJ2-7; D may be TRBD1 (5 bases). Germline assignment: CDR1 MDHEN and CDR2 SYDVKM. V gave up 5 bases and J gave up 5 bases, with 10 bases separating them. This CDR3 comprises 12 residues. CDR3 protein: CASSEGVHEQYF. CDR3 sequence (DNA): TGTGCCAGCAGTGAAGGGGTCCACGAGCAGTACTTC.

This chain joins TRBV28 and TRBJ1-5; perhaps TRBD1 as D (6 bases). The V gene lost 10 bases and the J gene lost 5 bases, with 21 bases spanning the gap. Germline CDR1 MDHEN, CDR2 SYDVKM. The CDR3 contains 15 residues. The CDR3 sequence is CATSGYRQEHQPQHF. The CDR3 nucleotides are TGTGCCACAAGTGGATACCGACAGGAACATCAGCCCCAGCATTTT.

The chain employs TRBV5-8 and TRBJ1-1; D ambiguous. Trimming pared 4 bases from V and 1 base from J, leaving 8 bases between. From germline, CDR1 is SGHTS and CDR2 YDEGEE. The CDR3 has 13 amino acids. The CDR3 DNA is TGTGCCAGCAGCGCTGGAGGGAACACTGAAGCTTTCTTT. It encodes CASSAGGNTEAFF.

The V call is TRBV6-5, the J call TRBJ2-2, with 7 nucleotides matching TRBD1. The germline V gene has CDR1 MNHEY and CDR2 SVGAGI. The CDR3 covers 15 residues. The junction had 7 bases not matched to a gene; V was cut back by 7 bases and J by 2 bases. The CDR3 is CASTPTGQNTGELFF. Written as DNA, the CDR3 is TGTGCCAGCACCCCGACAGGGCAAAACACCGGGGAGCTGTTTTTT.